This entry lists 17 T cell receptor beta chains sequenced from one sample in a study of T cells in Graves' hyperthyroidism and ophthalmopathy. TCR beta CDR3 region amplification was performed from RNA transcripts. The HTBI primer set drove a first-round RT-PCR of the TCR CDR3. TCRdb passed the multiplex PCR reads through MiXCR, listing each CDR3 protein once. This table has about 640,000 distinct CDR3 sequences, 13% to 15% appearing once. The sequencing input was blood. The source is a woman in her forties or fifties with Graves' ophthalmopathy.

This clonotype was found many times. The chain is built from TRBV27 and TRBJ2-5; 7 bases map to TRBD1. Germline assignment: CDR1 MNHEY and CDR2 SMNVEV (reference sequence). The V and J ends lost 1 base and 5 bases, in that order; junction bases with no gene match: 10. CDR3 length equals 16 residues. This CDR3 is CASSLYPPTGLETQYF. The CDR3 bases are TGTGCCAGCAGTTTATACCCCCCGACAGGGTTGGAGACCCAGTACTTC.

The rearrangement links TRBV15 to TRBJ1-5; no reliable D call. V was trimmed by 1 base and J by 1 base, leaving 8 bases between them. Germline CDR1 is LNHNV and CDR2 is YYDKDF (reference sequence). CDR3 length equals 15 residues. The CDR3 DNA follows: TGTGCCACCAGCAGAGGAAGTGTGAGCAATCAGCCCCAGCATTTT. Its protein product is CATSRGSVSNQPQHF.

This clonotype has a handful of counts. The CDR3, as DNA: TGTGCCAGCTCGCTCGACGGGGGCCGGACGCAGTATTTT. It is translated as CASSLDGGRTQYF. The chain joins TRBV18 to TRBJ2-3; D assignment may be TRBD1 or TRBD2 (6 bases each). The V gene's germline CDR1 is KGHSH and CDR2 LQKENI. The CDR3 has 13 amino acids. The ends were cut back, 6 bases at V and 9 bases at J, with 16 bases in the middle.

As to this clonotype: Given a much more abundant clone one base away, this may be a read error. No conserved phenylalanine or tryptophan ends this CDR3, so it is likely a read error. The rearrangement links TRBV10-3 to TRBJ2-7; 9 bases match TRBD2. V was pared by 3 bases and J by 4 bases, with 7 bases of the junction left unmatched. The germline V gene has CDR1 ENHRY and CDR2 SYGVKD. The CDR3 length is 15 residues. The chain's CDR3 is CAISEEREAFYEQYL. DNA of the CDR3: TGTGCCATCAGTGAAGAGCGGGAGGCCTTTTACGAGCAGTACCTC.

This clonotype was detected a few times. The chain recombines TRBV6-2 or TRBV6-3 with TRBJ1-5, with D uncertain. This CDR3 comprises 12 residues. V dropped 2 bases and J dropped 11 bases, with 10 bases sitting between them. Germline loops: CDR1 MNHEY, CDR2 SVGEGT. CDR3 in amino acids: CASSYTGRTQHF. The DNA of the CDR3 is TGTGCCAGCAGTTACACGGGTCGAACCCAGCATTTT.

For this clonotype: A read error may account for a junction end that differs from germline. The rearrangement joins TRBV18 to TRBJ1-5; D unresolved. This CDR3 is built from 13 residues. The germline V gene has CDR1 KGHSH and CDR2 LQKENI. The CDR3 bases are TGTGCCAGCTCACAGGACGGAGGTCAGTCCCAGCATTTT. Protein: CASSQDGGQSQHF.

In its sample, this clonotype was seen many times. The chain recombines TRBV5-1 with TRBJ1-6; the match to TRBD1 covers 9 bases. CDR1 SGHRS and CDR2 YFSETQ come from the germline V gene. Trimming took 3 bases from V and 8 from J; bases not matched to a gene: 3. The CDR3 sequence is 14 residues long. CDR3 nucleotide sequence: TGCGCCAGCAGCTGGGACAGGGTATATTCACCCCTCCACTTT. Its translation: CASSWDRVYSPLHF.

This clonotype was detected only a few times. CDR3 protein: CASSTNNPGQGNSGYGYTF. CDR3 nucleotide sequence: TGTGCCAGTAGTACAAACAATCCGGGACAGGGTAATTCGGGCTATGGCTACACCTTC. The chain couples TRBV19 to TRBJ1-2; 9 nucleotides align to TRBD1. V shed 4 bases, J shed 4 bases, and the junction held 19 bases outside the gene matches. Germline loops: CDR1 LNHDA, CDR2 SQIVND (reference sequence). This CDR3 spans 19 amino acids.

In regard to this clonotype: Without the conserved terminal phenylalanine or tryptophan, this CDR3 likely stems from a read error. V and J are TRBV27 and TRBJ2-7; the D gene is possibly TRBD1 (6 bases). The CDR3 sequence is 14 residues long. Trimming left V 5 bases short and J 3 bases short, with 14 bases between. The V gene's germline CDR1 is MNHEY and CDR2 SMNVEV (reference sequence). The CDR3 sequence is CASSPRGGFYEQYS. CDR3 nucleotides: TGTGCCAGCAGTCCCCGAGGGGGTTTCTACGAGCAGTACTCC.

This clonotype was counted a few times. It may be a read error: a sequence one base away is much more abundant. V gene TRBV9 combines with J gene TRBJ1-1, with 9 bases aligning to TRBD1. The germline CDR1 and CDR2 sequences are SGDLS and YYNGEE. This CDR3 spans 15 amino acids. The CDR3 coding sequence is TGTGCCAGCAGCGTATGGACAGGGGAAAACACTGAAGCTTCCTTT. This codes for CASSVWTGENTEASF. Complete variable domain (other parts from reference TRBV9 and TRBJ1-1): DSGVTQTPKHLITATGQRVTLRCSPRSGDLSVYWYQQSLDQGLQFLIQYYNGEERAKGNILERFSAQQFPDLHSELNLSSLELGDSALYFCASSVWTGENTEASFGQGTRLTVV.

This clonotype was counted only a few times. The CDR3 DNA reads as TGTGCCAGCTGGACAGGGGACCCCGATACGCAGTATTTT. Translated: CASWTGDPDTQYF. The J gene is TRBJ2-3, the V gene TRBV6-1; 9 bases are a match to TRBD1. The CDR3 runs 13 residues. The V gene end was trimmed by 8 bases and the J gene end by 6 bases; junction bases not matched to a gene: 6. Germline CDR1 and CDR2: MNHNS and SASEGT.

The chain recombines TRBV6-1 with TRBJ2-5; 7 bases match TRBD1. The V gene end was trimmed by 2 bases and the J gene end by 4 bases; junction bases not matched to a gene: 10. This CDR3 has 16 residues. Germline CDR1 and CDR2: MNHNS and SASEGT. The CDR3 spells CASSETRQGRRETQYF. For the CDR3, the DNA is TGTGCCAGCAGTGAAACCCGACAGGGACGGAGAGAGACCCAGTACTTC.

This clonotype was seen repeatedly, ten times or more. The chain combines TRBV2 with TRBJ2-2, with D possibly being TRBD2 (6 bases). V lost 7 bases, J lost 0 bases, and 9 bases lay in between. Germline V CDR1 and CDR2: SNHLY, FYNNEI. The CDR3 length is 14 residues. CDR3 protein: CASIWGANTGELFF. In DNA form, the CDR3 reads TGTGCCAGCATTTGGGGGGCGAACACCGGGGAGCTGTTTTTT.

This clonotype was detected only a few times. The chain employs TRBV20-1 and TRBJ2-1, with D perhaps matching TRBD1 (6 bases). The germline V gene has CDR1 DFQATT and CDR2 SNEGSKA (reference sequence). V lost 3 bases, J lost 9 bases, and 18 bases lay in between. The CDR3 covers 14 residues. CDR3 bases: TGCAGTGCTAGTCGCAACAAACAGGGCGGTGAGCAGTTCTTC. Translated: CSASRNKQGGEQFF.

This clonotype was counted ten times or more. V usage is TRBV4-3 and J usage is TRBJ2-1; D is possibly TRBD2 (5 bases). CDR1 is LGHNA and CDR2 is YSLEER in the germline V gene. The CDR3 length is 14 residues. The V and J ends lost 0 bases and 8 bases respectively, with 11 bases between them. The CDR3 DNA sequence: TGCGCCAGCAGCCAAGATTCCGCTAGCCATGAGCAGTTCTTC. Residues: CASSQDSASHEQFF.

V is TRBV15 and J is TRBJ2-5; no definite D call. With 0 bases removed from V and 10 bases from J, the gap between germline ends came to 12 bases. CDR1 and CDR2 (germline): LNHNV, YYDKDF (reference sequence). The CDR3 consists of 13 residues. The DNA of the CDR3 is TGTGCCACCAGCAGAGATCTAGGCTTAGACCAGTACTTC. Its protein is CATSRDLGLDQYF. Drawing the rest from reference TRBV15 and TRBJ2-5, the complete variable domain is DAMVIQNPRYQVTQFGKPVTLSCSQTLNHNVMYWYQQKSSQAPKLLFHYYDKDFNNEADTPDNFQSRRPNTSFCFLDIRSPGLGDTAMYLCATSRDLGLDQYFGPGTRLLVL.

This clonotype has at least ten counts. The J gene is TRBJ2-7, the V gene TRBV2; 9 bases match TRBD1. The trim removed 9 bases at V and 0 bases at J, leaving 9 bases unmatched. CDR1 SNHLY and CDR2 FYNNEI come from the germline V gene. This CDR3 has 15 amino acids. CDR3 in amino acids: CASRRRDRDSYEQYF. The DNA of the CDR3 is TGTGCCAGTCGCCGCCGGGACAGGGACTCCTACGAGCAGTACTTC.